A single sample is the source of the 28 T cell receptor beta chains below, sequenced in a study of T cells in Graves' hyperthyroidism and ophthalmopathy. The TCR beta CDR3 regions underwent amplification using RNA transcripts as the source. Using the HTBI primer set, a first-round RT-PCR was run on the TCR CDR3. TCRdb analysed the multiplex PCR reads with MiXCR anew, one entry per CDR3 protein. This sample has over 500,000 distinct CDR3 sequences, with 14% found just once. The sequenced sample was blood. These TCRs come from a woman aged 40 to 50 with Graves' hyperthyroidism.

The chain recombines TRBV12-3 or TRBV12-4 with TRBJ2-7; 8 bases fit TRBD2. This CDR3 has 17 amino acids. V shed 5 bases and J 2 bases; nucleotides not matched to a gene: 14. DNA of the CDR3: TGTGCCAGCAGTCCCACCTCTATAGCGGGAAGAGCCTACGAGCAGTACTTC. Protein sequence: CASSPTSIAGRAYEQYF.

With respect to this clonotype: A much larger clone lies a single base off, so this may be a read error. The rearrangement links TRBV7-2 to TRBJ2-1; 9 bases agree with TRBD2. The CDR3 runs to 19 residues. Germline V lookup: CDR1 SGHTA, CDR2 FQGNSA. Unmatched junction bases numbered 14, after V lost 0 bases and J lost 5 bases. The CDR3 DNA reads as TGTGCCAGCAGCTTAGCGGGGGGTAGCGGGAGTAAAAGCGACAATGAGCAGTTCTTC. This codes for CASSLAGGSGSKSDNEQFF.

This clonotype came up many times. The genes are TRBV27 and TRBJ2-1, with TRBD2 matching 10 bases. Germline V gene lookup returns CDR1 MNHEY and CDR2 SMNVEV (reference sequence). V was clipped by 5 bases and J by 6 bases; unmatched bases: 13. This CDR3 contains 17 residues. CDR3 bases: TGTGCCAGCAGTCCAGGGGCCTTGTGGACTAGCGGCAATGAGCAGTTCTTC. Amino acids: CASSPGALWTSGNEQFF.

Ten or more counts support this clonotype. V is TRBV20-1 and J is TRBJ2-3; maybe TRBD2 (6 bases). From germline, CDR1 is DFQATT and CDR2 SNEGSKA (reference sequence). This CDR3 is 15 amino acids long. V lost 5 bases, J lost 4 bases, and 19 bases lay in between. CDR3 region: CSARHPSARADTQYF. The CDR3, as DNA: TGCAGTGCTCGGCACCCTAGCGCTCGCGCAGATACGCAGTATTTT.

This clonotype was counted at least ten times. The chain uses TRBV11-2 and TRBJ2-7; weak D call: TRBD2 (5 bases). V was shortened by 5 bases and J by 2 bases, with 13 bases between the two germline ends. The CDR3 consists of 14 residues. Germline CDR1 SGHAT, CDR2 FQNNGV. CDR3: CASSHGVATYEQYF. CDR3 nucleotides: TGTGCCAGCAGCCACGGGGTAGCGACCTACGAGCAGTACTTC.

This clonotype was recorded many times. This chain uses TRBV28 with TRBJ1-1; no clear D gene. The germline V gene encodes CDR1 MDHEN and CDR2 SYDVKM. This CDR3 has 13 amino acids. V was clipped by 2 bases and J by 2 bases, with 6 bases between them. The CDR3 region is CASSLPSNTEAFF. The DNA for the CDR3 is TGTGCCAGCAGTTTACCCAGCAACACTGAAGCTTTCTTT. The whole variable domain, remainder taken from reference TRBV28 and TRBJ1-1, is DVKVTQSSRYLVKRTGEKVFLECVQDMDHENMFWYRQDPGLGLRLIYFSYDVKMKEKGDIPEGYSVSREKKERFSLILESASTNQTSMYLCASSLPSNTEAFFGQGTRLTVV.

This chain uses TRBV2 with TRBJ1-6; TRBD1 agrees at 7 bases. Trimming took 8 bases from V and 10 from J; bases not matched to a gene: 8. CDR3 length: 13 residues. Germline CDR1 reads SNHLY; CDR2 reads FYNNEI. The CDR3 DNA reads as TGTGCCAGCGACGGACAGGTCGAGTCACCCCTCCACTTT. Protein: CASDGQVESPLHF. Complete variable domain (other parts from reference TRBV2 and TRBJ1-6): EPEVTQTPSHQVTQMGQEVILRCVPISNHLYFYWYRQILGQKVEFLVSFYNNEISEKSEIFDDQFSVERPDGSNFTLKIRSTKLEDSAMYFCASDGQVESPLHFGNGTRLTVT.

This clonotype showed up just a few times. The V call is TRBV15, the J call TRBJ2-7; D unresolved. This CDR3 region has 13 residues. V dropped 1 base and J dropped 1 base, with 5 bases sitting between them. Germline lookup yields CDR1 LNHNV and CDR2 YYDKDF (reference sequence). The CDR3 nucleotides are TGTGCCACCAGCAGAGCCGAATCCTACGAGCAGTACTTC. The encoded protein is CATSRAESYEQYF.

This clonotype showed up many times. The gene calls are TRBV7-9 and TRBJ1-1; no reliable D call. Germline loops: CDR1 SEHNR, CDR2 FQNEAQ (reference sequence). V was pared by 3 bases and J by 0 bases, with 17 bases between. The CDR3 is 17 residues long. The CDR3 nucleotides read TGTGCCAGCAGCTTCATGGGTAGCCGGGCCCTGAACACTGAAGCTTTCTTT. Translated, it gives CASSFMGSRALNTEAFF.

The V gene is TRBV7-9, the J gene TRBJ2-1; TRBD2 aligns across 8 bases. Germline CDR1 and CDR2: SEHNR and FQNEAQ (reference sequence). Trimming removed 4 bases from V and 8 bases from J; junction bases left unmatched: 19. The CDR3 contains 18 residues. The CDR3 is CASSSTHSLAADFDEQFF. The CDR3 bases are TGTGCCAGCAGCTCAACCCACTCACTAGCGGCCGATTTCGATGAGCAGTTCTTC.

This clonotype was recorded only once. A junction boundary mismatches the germline segment, possibly from a read error. The rearrangement uses TRBV6-6 and TRBJ1-6, with 12 bases matching TRBD1. This CDR3 is built from 19 residues. Germline loops: CDR1 MNHNY, CDR2 SVGAGI (reference sequence). The DNA for the CDR3 is TGTGCCAGCAGTTACTCGAGGGTTGGGGACAGGGGGCCTCAATCACTCCTCCACTTT. Translated, it gives CASSYSRVGDRGPQSLLHF.

This clonotype was picked up many times. The rearrangement uses TRBV11-2 and TRBJ2-7; D is possibly TRBD1 or TRBD2 (6 bases each). Germline-derived CDR1 and CDR2 are SGHAT and FQNNGV. There are 15 residues in the CDR3. The V end lost 2 bases, the J end lost 2 bases, and 13 bases lay between the germline ends. The CDR3: CASSLSEGGPYEQYF. The CDR3 DNA reads as TGTGCCAGCAGCTTATCCGAGGGGGGTCCCTACGAGCAGTACTTC.

The V call is TRBV7-8, the J call TRBJ2-7; possible D gene TRBD1, 5 bases. CDR3 length: 14 residues. Trimming shortened V by 5 bases and J by 4 bases, and 15 bases separated the two germline ends. Germline V gene sequence: CDR1 SGHVS, CDR2 FQNEAQ. The CDR3 region has the DNA TGTGCCAGCAGCACAAGGGCCAGGGAATACGAGCAGTACTTC. Translating gives CASSTRAREYEQYF.

This clonotype was observed at least ten times. The rearrangement uses TRBV6-1 and TRBJ1-1; D gene unclear. This CDR3 has 13 amino acids. The germline CDR1 and CDR2 sequences are MNHNS and SASEGT. V lost 6 bases to trimming and J lost 4 bases, with 12 bases between them. CDR3 DNA: TGTGCCAGCAGAGGATCTGGGTTCACTGAAGCTTTCTTT. Translated: CASRGSGFTEAFF.

This clonotype has ten or more counts. The rearrangement uses TRBV28 and TRBJ2-3, with 9 bases identical to TRBD1. Germline CDR1 MDHEN, CDR2 SYDVKM. The CDR3 length is 16 residues. Losses at the gene ends were 4 bases for V and 3 bases for J; bases not matched to a gene: 8. The CDR3 nucleotides are TGTGCCAGCAGTTCCCGGGACAGGGTTACGACAGATACGCAGTATTTT. This codes for CASSSRDRVTTDTQYF.

The CDR3 spells CASSPRLTGEQYF. The CDR3 DNA reads TGTGCCAGCAGCCCCCGGCTCACCGGGGAGCAGTACTTC. The chain combines TRBV3-1 with TRBJ2-7; D not certain. V lost 4 bases, J lost 7 bases, and 14 bases lay in between. The germline V gene encodes CDR1 LGHDT and CDR2 YNNKEL (reference sequence). The CDR3 extends over 13 amino acids.

J is TRBJ2-3 and V is TRBV3-1, with D maybe TRBD2 (8 bases). The CDR3 totals 15 residues. Per germline, CDR1 LGHDT and CDR2 YNNKEL (reference sequence). Trimming left V 5 bases short and J 4 bases short, with 16 bases between. For the CDR3, the DNA is TGTGCCAGCAGCGGGACAGCGGGAGACGCAGATACGCAGTATTTT. This translates into CASSGTAGDADTQYF.

This clonotype has a handful of counts. This sequence joins TRBV5-6 and TRBJ2-7, with 9 bases matching TRBD1. V gave up 4 bases and J gave up 5 bases; unmatched junction bases: 7. The CDR3 contains 14 residues. Per the germline V gene, CDR1 is SGHDT and CDR2 is YYEEEE. The CDR3 spells CASSPGQGINEQYF. Written as DNA, the CDR3 is TGTGCCAGCAGCCCTGGACAGGGGATAAACGAGCAGTACTTC.

This clonotype was recorded at least ten times. The rearrangement links TRBV7-9 to TRBJ2-1; the match to TRBD2 covers 9 bases. The CDR3 sequence is 14 residues long. V was pared by 6 bases and J by 7 bases, with 7 bases of the junction left unmatched. Germline V CDR1 and CDR2: SEHNR, FQNEAQ (reference sequence). This CDR3 is CASSSGGTGNEQFF. For the CDR3, the DNA is TGTGCCAGCAGTAGCGGGGGAACGGGGAATGAGCAGTTCTTC.

The V call is TRBV7-3, the J call TRBJ1-4, with D uncertain. The V gene's germline CDR1 is SGHTA and CDR2 FQGTGA. V lost 1 base and J lost 3, with 18 bases in between. CDR3 size: 18 residues. The CDR3 protein is CASSLKSPTAPPNEKLFF. DNA of the CDR3: TGTGCCAGCAGCTTAAAATCTCCCACCGCCCCGCCTAATGAAAAACTGTTTTTT.

The sample holds many counts of this clonotype. CDR3 in amino acids: CASSPEMGRAVGEQYF. For the CDR3, the DNA is TGTGCCAGCAGTCCGGAGATGGGCAGGGCTGTTGGCGAGCAGTACTTC. J is TRBJ2-7 and V is TRBV12-3 or TRBV12-4; perhaps TRBD1 as D (5 bases). Trimming removed 5 bases at V and 6 bases at J, with 23 bases between. The CDR3 loop spans 16 amino acids.

V usage is TRBV27 and J usage is TRBJ1-5; D possibly corresponds to TRBD1 (6 bases). The V gene's germline CDR1 is MNHEY and CDR2 SMNVEV (reference sequence). There are 14 residues in the CDR3. V lost 5 bases and J 4 bases, leaving 12 bases between the germline ends. The CDR3 DNA reads TGTGCCAGCAGTATCGGACAGATTAATCAGCCCCAGCATTTT. Encoded protein: CASSIGQINQPQHF.

This clonotype was detected ten times or more. V usage is TRBV12-3 or TRBV12-4 and J usage is TRBJ2-1; weak D call: TRBD2 (6 bases). This CDR3 has 16 residues. V lost 4 bases to trimming and J lost 0 bases, with 13 bases between them. For the CDR3, the DNA is TGTGCCAGCAGTTCGTTTGCGGGAAGCTCCTACAATGAGCAGTTCTTC. Protein product: CASSSFAGSSYNEQFF.

In regard to this clonotype: This clone may be a read error of a much larger clone one base away. The chain uses TRBV7-2 and TRBJ1-5, with D tentatively TRBD1 (5 bases). There are 15 residues in the CDR3. Germline CDR1 and CDR2: SGHTA and FQGNSA. In DNA form, the CDR3 reads TGTGCCGGCAGCCCTCAGGGATACGGCAATCAGCCCCAGCATTTT. Its protein product is CAGSPQGYGNQPQHF.

V is TRBV5-1 and J is TRBJ1-1, with D hard to call. Germline CDR1 and CDR2: SGHRS and YFSETQ. The CDR3 length is 13 residues. The V end lost 4 bases, the J end lost 3 bases, and 10 bases lay between the germline ends. This CDR3 is CASSQTAYTEAFF. CDR3 sequence (DNA): TGCGCCAGCAGCCAAACAGCCTACACTGAAGCTTTCTTT.

This clonotype occurred many times. This chain joins TRBV5-1 and TRBJ1-4; TRBD1 aligns across 7 bases. V was pared by 4 bases and J by 1 base, with 10 bases of the junction left unmatched. Germline V gene data show CDR1 as SGHRS and CDR2 as YFSETQ. The CDR3 runs to 17 residues. CDR3 in amino acids: CASSPGRGQGTNEKLFF. The CDR3 region has the DNA TGCGCCAGCAGCCCGGGTAGGGGGCAAGGAACTAATGAAAAACTGTTTTTT.

This clonotype has a handful of counts. The chain links TRBV10-3 to TRBJ2-3; 7 positions match TRBD2. The CDR3 length is 14 residues. The trim removed 6 bases at V and 1 base at J, leaving 4 bases unmatched. Germline V gives CDR1 ENHRY, CDR2 SYGVKD. The CDR3 sequence: CAIRSGEGTDTQYF. DNA for the CDR3: TGTGCCATCAGGAGCGGGGAGGGCACAGATACGCAGTATTTT.

This clonotype has a handful of counts. This sequence joins TRBV27 and TRBJ2-1; D perhaps matches TRBD2 (5 bases). V lost 4 bases and J 7 bases, leaving 14 bases between the germline ends. The CDR3 spans 14 residues. Germline V lookup: CDR1 MNHEY, CDR2 SMNVEV (reference sequence). The CDR3 region is CASSSGMQGNEQFF. In DNA form, the CDR3 reads TGTGCCAGCAGTTCGGGGATGCAAGGAAATGAGCAGTTCTTC.